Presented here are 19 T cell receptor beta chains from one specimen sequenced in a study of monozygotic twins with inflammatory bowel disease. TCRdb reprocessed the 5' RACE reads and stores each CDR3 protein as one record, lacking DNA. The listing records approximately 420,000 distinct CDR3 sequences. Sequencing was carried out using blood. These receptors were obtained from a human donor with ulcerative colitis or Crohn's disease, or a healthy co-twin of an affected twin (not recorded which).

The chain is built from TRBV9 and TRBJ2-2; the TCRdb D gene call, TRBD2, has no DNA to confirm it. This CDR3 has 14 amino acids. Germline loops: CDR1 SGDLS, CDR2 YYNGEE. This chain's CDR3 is CASSPLLAPGELFF.

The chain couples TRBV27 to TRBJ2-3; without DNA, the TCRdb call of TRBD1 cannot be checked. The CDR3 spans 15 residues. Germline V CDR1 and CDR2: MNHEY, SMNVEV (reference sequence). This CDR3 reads CASSFKWGGTDTQYF.

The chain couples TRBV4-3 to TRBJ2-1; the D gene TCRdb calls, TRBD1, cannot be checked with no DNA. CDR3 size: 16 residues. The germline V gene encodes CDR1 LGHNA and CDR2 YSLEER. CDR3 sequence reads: CASSQEGDVSYNEQFF.

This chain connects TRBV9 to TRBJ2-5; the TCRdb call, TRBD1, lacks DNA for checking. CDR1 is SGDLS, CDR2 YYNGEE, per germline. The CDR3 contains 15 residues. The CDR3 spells CASSVRGQGGETQYF.

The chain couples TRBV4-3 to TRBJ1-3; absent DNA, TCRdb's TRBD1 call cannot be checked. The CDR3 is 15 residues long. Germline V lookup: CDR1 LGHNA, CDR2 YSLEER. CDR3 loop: CASSQATGDRNTIYF.

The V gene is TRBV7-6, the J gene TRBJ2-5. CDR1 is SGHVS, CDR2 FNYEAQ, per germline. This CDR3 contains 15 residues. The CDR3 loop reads CASSSLFGVGETQYF.

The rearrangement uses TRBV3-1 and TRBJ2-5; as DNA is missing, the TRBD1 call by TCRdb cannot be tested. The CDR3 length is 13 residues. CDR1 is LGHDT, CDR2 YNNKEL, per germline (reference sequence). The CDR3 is CASSHTGEETQYF.

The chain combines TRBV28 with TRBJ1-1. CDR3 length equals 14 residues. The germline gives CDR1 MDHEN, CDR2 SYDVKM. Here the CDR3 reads CASTSPGMNTEAFF.

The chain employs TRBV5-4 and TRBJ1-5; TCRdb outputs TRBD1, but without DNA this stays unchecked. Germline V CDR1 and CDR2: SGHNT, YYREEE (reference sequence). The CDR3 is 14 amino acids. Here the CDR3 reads CASSHGTGNQPQHF.

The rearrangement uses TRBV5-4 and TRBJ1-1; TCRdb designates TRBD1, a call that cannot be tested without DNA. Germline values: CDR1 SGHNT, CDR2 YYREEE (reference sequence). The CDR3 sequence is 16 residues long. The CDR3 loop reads CASSLAPTDRGREAFF.

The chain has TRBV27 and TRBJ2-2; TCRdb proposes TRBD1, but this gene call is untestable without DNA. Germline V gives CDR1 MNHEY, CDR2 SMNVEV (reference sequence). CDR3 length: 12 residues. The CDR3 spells CASSFGGGELFF.

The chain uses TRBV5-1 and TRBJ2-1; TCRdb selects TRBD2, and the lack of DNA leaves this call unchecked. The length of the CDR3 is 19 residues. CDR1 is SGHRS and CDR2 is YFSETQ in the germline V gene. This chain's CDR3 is CASSLGTSGGSISYNEQFF.

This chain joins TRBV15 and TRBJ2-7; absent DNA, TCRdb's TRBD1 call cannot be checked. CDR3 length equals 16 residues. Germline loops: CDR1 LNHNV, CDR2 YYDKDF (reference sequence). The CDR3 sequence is CATSRVLGTGSYEQYF. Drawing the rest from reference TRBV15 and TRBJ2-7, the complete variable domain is DAMVIQNPRYQVTQFGKPVTLSCSQTLNHNVMYWYQQKSSQAPKLLFHYYDKDFNNEADTPDNFQSRRPNTSFCFLDIRSPGLGDTAMYLCATSRVLGTGSYEQYFGPGTRLTVT.

CDR3 region: CASRVVGTEAFF. The chain links TRBV2 to TRBJ1-1. Germline values: CDR1 SNHLY, CDR2 FYNNEI. The CDR3 contains 12 residues.

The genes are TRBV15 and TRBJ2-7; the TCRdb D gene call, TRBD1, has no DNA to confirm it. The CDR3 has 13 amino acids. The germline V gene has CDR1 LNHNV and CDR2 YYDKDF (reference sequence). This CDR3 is CATSREGGYEQYF. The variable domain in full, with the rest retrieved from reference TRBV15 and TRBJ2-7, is DAMVIQNPRYQVTQFGKPVTLSCSQTLNHNVMYWYQQKSSQAPKLLFHYYDKDFNNEADTPDNFQSRRPNTSFCFLDIRSPGLGDTAMYLCATSREGGYEQYFGPGTRLTVT.

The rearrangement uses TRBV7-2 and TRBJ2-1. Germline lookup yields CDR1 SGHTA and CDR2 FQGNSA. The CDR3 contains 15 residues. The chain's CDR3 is CASSFDRSSYNEQFF.

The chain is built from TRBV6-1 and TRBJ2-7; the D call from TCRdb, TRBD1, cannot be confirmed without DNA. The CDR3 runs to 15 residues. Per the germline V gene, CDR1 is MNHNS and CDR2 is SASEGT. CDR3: CASGAQGQLTYEQYF.

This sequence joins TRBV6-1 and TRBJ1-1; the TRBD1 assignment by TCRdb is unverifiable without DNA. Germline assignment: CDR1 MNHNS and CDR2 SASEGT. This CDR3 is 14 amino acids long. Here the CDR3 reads CASTGQAPNTEAFF.

CDR3: CASSAGQVFYEQYF. The V call is TRBV19, the J call TRBJ2-7; lacking DNA, the TRBD1 call made by TCRdb goes unchecked. Germline V gives CDR1 LNHDA, CDR2 SQIVND (reference sequence). The CDR3 spans 14 residues.